The next 26 T cell receptor beta chains were all read from a single sample in a study of T cells in Graves' hyperthyroidism and ophthalmopathy (dated 2019 in TCRdb). The library was obtained by multiplex PCR. Instrument on record: Illumina HiSeq 2000. Amplification of TCR beta CDR3 regions was carried out from RNA transcripts. A first-round RT-PCR of the TCR CDR3 used the HTBI primer set with the Qiagen OneStep RT-PCR kit. The public reads were run again by TCRdb, first through fastp at Q25 and then through MiXCR, and only productive beta chains were kept. Here each entry gathers all rows of one CDR3 protein and keeps the most common genes and DNA. The sample contains 730,000 or so distinct CDR3 sequences, 18% of them found a single time. The ten largest clonotypes hold over 15% of the sample. Sequencing was carried out using blood. The source of these receptors is a woman aged 45-65 years with Graves' hyperthyroidism that later progressed to Graves' ophthalmopathy.

This clonotype appeared many times. The rearrangement links TRBV12-3 or TRBV12-4 to TRBJ2-5; no definite D call. Trimming removed 5 bases at V and 5 bases at J, with 12 bases between. The CDR3 contains 13 residues. This chain's CDR3 is CASSVRTVETQYF. The CDR3 DNA reads as TGTGCCAGCAGTGTCCGAACCGTGGAGACCCAGTACTTC.

This clonotype was seen more than once but under ten times. The CDR3: CASSMLGNSGNTIYF. In DNA form, the CDR3 reads TGTGCCAGTAGTATGCTGGGAAACTCTGGAAACACCATATATTTT. J is TRBJ1-3 and V is TRBV19; D is unresolved. This CDR3 contains 15 residues. Germline CDR1 and CDR2: LNHDA and SQIVND (reference sequence). The V end lost 3 bases, the J end lost 0 bases, and 9 bases lay between the germline ends.

The chain has TRBV15 and TRBJ2-7, with D possibly being TRBD1 or TRBD2 (5 bases each). CDR1 LNHNV and CDR2 YYDKDF come from the germline V gene (reference sequence). V lost 6 bases and J lost 9, with 18 bases in between. The CDR3 is made up of 13 amino acids. The CDR3: CATRDRDLTGQYF. CDR3 DNA: TGTGCCACCAGGGATAGGGACCTTACCGGGCAGTACTTC.

The chain recombines TRBV11-2 with TRBJ2-3; 9 nucleotides align to TRBD1. Germline values: CDR1 SGHAT, CDR2 FQNNGV. V dropped 2 bases and J dropped 4; count of bases not matched to a gene: 1. CDR3 length: 14 amino acids. The CDR3 here is CASSLRTGADTQYF. CDR3 DNA: TGTGCCAGCAGCTTAAGGACAGGGGCAGATACGCAGTATTTT.

The chain recombines TRBV20-1 with TRBJ2-2, with D hard to call. The V and J ends lost 7 bases and 0 bases respectively, with 12 bases between them. CDR1 is DFQATT and CDR2 is SNEGSKA in the germline V gene (reference sequence). This CDR3 region has 14 residues. CDR3 sequence: CSVWNTANTGELFF. CDR3 in DNA: TGCAGTGTCTGGAACACCGCGAACACCGGGGAGCTGTTTTTT.

The chain couples TRBV6-5 to TRBJ1-6, with 7 bases identical to TRBD1. The V and J ends lost 6 bases and 0 bases, in that order; junction bases with no gene match: 8. The length of the CDR3 is 17 residues. Germline loops: CDR1 MNHEY, CDR2 SVGAGI. In DNA form, the CDR3 reads TGTGCCAGCAGAGCCGGGACAGAGTCCTCCTATAATTCACCCCTCCACTTT. This gives the protein CASRAGTESSYNSPLHF.

The V gene is TRBV15, the J gene TRBJ2-2; D may be TRBD1 (5 bases). V shed 1 base and J shed 3 bases, with 9 bases lying between them. Germline CDR1 is LNHNV and CDR2 is YYDKDF (reference sequence). The CDR3 contains 15 residues. CDR3 bases: TGTGCCACCAGCAGAGCAGACAGTTACACCGGGGAGCTGTTTTTT. It translates to CATSRADSYTGELFF.

This clonotype was seen at least ten times. V gene TRBV11-2 combines with J gene TRBJ2-7; 8 bases align to TRBD1. The germline CDR1 and CDR2 sequences are SGHAT and FQNNGV. V was clipped by 2 bases and J by 1 base; unmatched bases: 4. The CDR3 length is 15 residues. The CDR3 protein is CASSLRQGLSYEQYF. The DNA of the CDR3 is TGTGCCAGCAGCTTACGACAGGGGTTATCCTACGAGCAGTACTTC.

This clonotype has only a few counts. The J gene is TRBJ1-6, the V gene TRBV4-1, with 8 nucleotides matching TRBD1. CDR1 and CDR2 from the germline V gene are MGHRA and YSYEKL. The CDR3 consists of 15 residues. The ends lost 2 bases at V and 9 bases at J; junction bases unmatched: 6. The CDR3 bases are TGCGCCAGCAGCCAACCCTGGACAGGGATTTCACCCCTCCACTTT. Translating gives CASSQPWTGISPLHF.

This clonotype came up a few times. This chain joins TRBV11-3 and TRBJ2-1; a possible D gene is TRBD2 (6 bases). Germline V gene data show CDR1 as SGHNT and CDR2 as YENEEA. The germline V and J ends were trimmed by 5 bases and 3 bases, with 20 bases remaining between them. The CDR3 spans 17 residues. CDR3 loop: CASSPAVEGWGYNEQFF. DNA of the CDR3: TGTGCCAGCAGCCCCGCGGTGGAGGGATGGGGCTACAATGAGCAGTTCTTC.

The gene calls are TRBV7-3 and TRBJ1-1; D perhaps matches TRBD1 (5 bases). The CDR3 has 13 residues. V was cut by 1 base and J by 4 bases, with 7 bases left in between. CDR1 SGHTA and CDR2 FQGTGA come from the germline V gene. The CDR3 nucleotides read TGTGCCAGCAGCTTAAGGGGGACCACTGAAGCTTTCTTT. Amino acid sequence: CASSLRGTTEAFF.

The V call is TRBV7-8, the J call TRBJ1-4; 8 bases line up with TRBD1. The germline CDR1 and CDR2 sequences are SGHVS and FQNEAQ. This CDR3 comprises 15 residues. The J segment lost 8 bases and the V segment lost 2 bases, leaving 7 bases of the junction unmatched. CDR3 nucleotides: TGTGCCAGCAGCTTATCAGCCGGACAGGGAGAAAAACTGTTTTTT. Its translation is CASSLSAGQGEKLFF.

A few counts support this clonotype. The V call is TRBV6-1, the J call TRBJ1-4; D might be TRBD1 (5 bases). Germline CDR1 reads MNHNS; CDR2 reads SASEGT. CDR3 length: 15 residues. Between the trimmed V and J ends, which lost 5 bases and 3 bases, there was a span of 13 bases. CDR3 region: CASSRWDGANEKLFF. In nucleotides, the CDR3 is TGTGCCAGCAGTAGATGGGACGGGGCTAATGAAAAACTGTTTTTT.

In DNA, the CDR3 is TGTGCCAGCAGCCAAGAAGTCGACAGATTTTCACCCCTCCACTTT. This translates into CASSQEVDRFSPLHF. The chain uses TRBV14 and TRBJ1-6; possible D gene TRBD1, 5 bases. The CDR3 extends over 15 amino acids. V gave up 0 bases and J gave up 9 bases, with 12 bases separating them. In germline, CDR1 is SGHDN, CDR2 FVKESK.

This chain uses TRBV12-3 or TRBV12-4 with TRBJ2-1; 9 bases are a match to TRBD2. This CDR3 spans 15 amino acids. Trimming removed 5 bases from V and 7 bases from J; junction bases left unmatched: 9. The CDR3 loop reads CASSPQRGASNEQFF. In DNA, the CDR3 is TGTGCCAGCAGTCCCCAGCGGGGGGCGTCGAATGAGCAGTTCTTC.

The sample holds many counts of this clonotype. The rearrangement uses TRBV18 and TRBJ1-4; a weak D match, TRBD1 (6 bases). The V and J ends lost 3 bases and 4 bases respectively, with 9 bases between them. This CDR3 spans 14 amino acids. In germline, CDR1 is KGHSH, CDR2 LQKENI. CDR3 sequence: CASSPRQVNEKLFF. CDR3 nucleotide sequence: TGTGCCAGCTCACCGAGACAGGTTAATGAAAAACTGTTTTTT.

This clonotype was detected many times. The chain links TRBV11-2 to TRBJ1-4, with D uncertain. Germline V gene lookup returns CDR1 SGHAT and CDR2 FQNNGV. This CDR3 spans 14 amino acids. V was pared by 5 bases and J by 7 bases, with 14 bases between. CDR3 in DNA: TGTGCCAGCAGCCCAGGCTGGGAGATTGAAAAACTGTTTTTT. Its protein is CASSPGWEIEKLFF.

The chain employs TRBV6-5 and TRBJ1-5; D is unresolved. V was cut by 3 bases and J by 6 bases, with 15 bases left in between. The CDR3 length is 15 residues. CDR1 and CDR2 from the germline V gene are MNHEY and SVGAGI. The CDR3 nucleotides read TGTGCCAGCAGTTATCGGTTAGGGCCCTCTCAGCCCCAGCATTTT. This translates into CASSYRLGPSQPQHF.

This clonotype came up many times. The genes are TRBV3-1 and TRBJ1-2; D not certain. Germline values: CDR1 LGHDT, CDR2 YNNKEL (reference sequence). This CDR3 spans 12 amino acids. Trimming took 2 bases from V and 4 from J, leaving 5 bases between them. CDR3 nucleotide sequence: TGTGCCAGCAGCCAATACAGCTATGGCTACACCTTC. It is translated as CASSQYSYGYTF. Combining the CDR3 with reference TRBV3-1 and TRBJ1-2 gives the whole variable domain DTAVSQTPKYLVTQMGNDKSIKCEQNLGHDTMYWYKQDSKKFLKIMFSYNNKELIINETVPNRFSPKSPDKAHLNLHINSLELGDSAVYFCASSQYSYGYTFGSGTRLTVV.

At least ten counts were recorded for this clonotype. This chain uses TRBV12-3 or TRBV12-4 with TRBJ1-2, with a possible D match to TRBD1 (5 bases). The CDR3 spans 13 residues. V lost 6 bases and J 8 bases, leaving 16 bases between the germline ends. This chain's CDR3 is CASSQTGVEGYTF. CDR3 DNA: TGTGCCAGCAGCCAGACGGGGGTAGAGGGCTACACCTTC.

The genes are TRBV20-1 and TRBJ1-2; no clear D gene. The CDR3 has 11 residues. V was pared by 1 base and J by 14 bases, with 14 bases between. Germline CDR1 and CDR2: DFQATT and SNEGSKA (reference sequence). The CDR3, as DNA: TGCAGTGCTAGAGCGGAGGGATCGTGGACCTTC. Translation gives CSARAEGSWTF.

The chain joins TRBV14 to TRBJ2-5, with D uncertain. Trimming pared 2 bases from V and 2 bases from J, leaving 9 bases between. This CDR3 spans 14 amino acids. Germline-derived CDR1 and CDR2 are SGHDN and FVKESK. CDR3 nucleotides: TGTGCCAGCAGCCAATTGGCGTTGCAAGAGACCCAGTACTTC. Translated: CASSQLALQETQYF.

This clonotype was seen ten or more times. The V gene is TRBV3-1, the J gene TRBJ2-3; D ambiguous. CDR3 length: 16 amino acids. With 4 bases removed from V and 1 base from J, the gap between germline ends came to 15 bases. Germline CDR1 reads LGHDT; CDR2 reads YNNKEL (reference sequence). For the CDR3, the DNA is TGTGCCAGCAGCCCGGGTACTAAGGCCGGCACAGATACGCAGTATTTT. It yields the protein CASSPGTKAGTDTQYF.

The chain carries TRBV28 and TRBJ2-5; 12 nucleotides line up with TRBD1. This CDR3 comprises 16 residues. The germline CDR1 and CDR2 sequences are MDHEN and SYDVKM. After removal of 4 bases from V and 1 base from J, the junction contained 4 bases not matched to a gene. The CDR3 sequence: CASSSRDRGPQETQYF. CDR3 in DNA: TGTGCCAGCAGTTCCCGGGACAGGGGGCCCCAAGAGACCCAGTACTTC.

This clonotype came up many times. The chain employs TRBV7-6 and TRBJ2-1; TRBD2 is a possible D gene (5 bases). CDR3 length: 15 residues. V was pared by 4 bases and J by 4 bases, with 14 bases between. From germline, CDR1 is SGHVS and CDR2 FNYEAQ. CDR3 protein: CASSSASPPYNEQFF. The CDR3 nucleotides are TGTGCCAGCAGCTCGGCTAGCCCCCCGTACAATGAGCAGTTCTTC.

This clonotype was counted at least ten times. This sequence joins TRBV12-3 or TRBV12-4 and TRBJ2-7, with D tentatively TRBD1 (5 bases). The CDR3 runs 14 residues. Trimming left V 5 bases short and J 2 bases short, with 13 bases between. DNA of the CDR3: TGTGCCAGCAGTCAAGACAGCTGGACCTACGAGCAGTACTTC. This encodes CASSQDSWTYEQYF.